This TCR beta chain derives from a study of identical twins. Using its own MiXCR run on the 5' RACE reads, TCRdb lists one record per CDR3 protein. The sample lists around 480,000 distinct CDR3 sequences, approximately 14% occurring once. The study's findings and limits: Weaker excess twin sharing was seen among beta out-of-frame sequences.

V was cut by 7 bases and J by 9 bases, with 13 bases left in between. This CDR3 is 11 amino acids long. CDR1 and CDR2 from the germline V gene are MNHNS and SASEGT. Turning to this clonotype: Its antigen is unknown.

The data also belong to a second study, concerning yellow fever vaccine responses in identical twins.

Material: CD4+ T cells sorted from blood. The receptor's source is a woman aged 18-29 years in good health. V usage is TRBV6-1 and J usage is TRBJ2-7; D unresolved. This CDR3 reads CASTPPVPQYF. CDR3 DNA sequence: TGTGCCAGCACCCCACCAGTACCGCAGTACTTC.